This T cell receptor (beta chain) was sequenced in a study of T cells in Graves' hyperthyroidism and ophthalmopathy. This clonotype occurred many times. The antigen remains unidentified. Points from the study as a whole: The blood repertoire included most of the expanded thyroid clonotypes above 0.001.

The CDR3 loop spans 15 amino acids. The V end lost 5 bases, the J end lost 1 base, and 9 bases lay between the germline ends. Germline CDR1 SGHAT, CDR2 FQNNGV. Template material for amplifying TCR beta CDR3 regions consisted of RNA transcripts. HTBI primers were the set used in a first-round RT-PCR of the TCR CDR3. TCRdb used MiXCR to reprocess the multiplex PCR reads, holding one entry per CDR3 protein. The sample includes about 300,000 distinct CDR3 sequences, roughly 18% of them seen just once. The sequencing sample was made of blood. The chain is built from TRBV11-2 and TRBJ2-6; D gene unclear. This clonotype was obtained from a man aged 45-65 years with Graves' ophthalmopathy. The DNA of the CDR3 is TGTGCCAGCAGCCGTACAGATTCTGGGGCCAACGTCCTGACTTTC. It is translated as CASSRTDSGANVLTF.